This T cell receptor beta chain was recovered during a study of T-cell memory formation after mild COVID-19. Points on this clonotype: Its antigen is not identified.

TCRdb redid the calling of the 5' RACE reads with MiXCR, one entry per CDR3 protein. The sample records about 320,000 distinct CDR3 sequences, more than 13% being singletons. The CDR3 totals 14 residues. The ends were cut back, 7 bases at V and 4 bases at J, with 13 bases in the middle. Germline CDR1 is SNHLY and CDR2 is FYNNEI. The study's findings and limits: There was a balanced CD4/CD8 profile in clones contracting day 15 to 85, and later expanders leaned CD4+.

The receptor's source is a man aged 18 to 30 who had mild COVID-19 (a few samples of this study predate the infection). Cell type and time point are not known. The sequencing sample was made of PBMCs or a T cell subset sorted from them (not recorded which). The rearrangement joins TRBV2 to TRBJ2-2; weak D call: TRBD1 (5 bases). CDR3 region: CASKVRASTGELFF. The CDR3, as DNA: TGTGCCAGCAAGGTCAGGGCAAGCACCGGGGAGCTGTTTTTT.